The next 18 T cell receptor beta chains were all read from a single sample in a study of identical twins. TCRdb independently ran MiXCR on the 5' RACE reads; one entry per CDR3 protein. The data show approximately 500,000 distinct CDR3 sequences, with approximately 25% seen just once and 2.9% held by the top ten. The same sample was also used in a study of T cells expressing NK-cell markers.

Sequenced sample: CD4+ T cells sorted from blood. The source is a woman aged 18-29 years in good health.

This clonotype was observed a handful of times. This chain connects TRBV30 to TRBJ1-5; no clear D gene. Trimming cost V 0 bases and J 8 bases, with 8 bases left between them. The germline CDR1 and CDR2 sequences are GTSNPN and SVGIG (reference sequence). This CDR3 has 12 amino acids. CDR3 amino acids: CAWSVSGKPQHF. CDR3 nucleotide sequence: TGTGCCTGGAGTGTATCTGGTAAGCCCCAGCATTTT.

The CDR3 sequence: CASRGLARANEQFF. For the CDR3, the DNA is TGTGCCAGCAGGGGACTAGCGAGGGCTAATGAGCAGTTCTTC. The chain has TRBV12-3 or TRBV12-4 and TRBJ2-1, with 10 bases fitting TRBD2. The CDR3 spans 14 residues. Unmatched junction bases numbered 6, after V lost 6 bases and J lost 7 bases.

V and J are TRBV5-1 and TRBJ2-3, with TRBD1 matching 12 bases. V lost 4 bases to trimming and J lost 5 bases; unmatched junction nucleotides: 8. Germline V gives CDR1 SGHRS, CDR2 YFSETQ. The CDR3 covers 16 residues. CDR3 sequence reads: CASSPGDRGRGDTQYF. CDR3 bases: TGCGCCAGCAGCCCAGGGGACAGGGGGCGCGGAGATACGCAGTATTTT.

This chain connects TRBV20-1 to TRBJ2-3; D gene unclear. Deletions cut 4 bases from V and 7 bases from J, with 9 bases between. The germline gives CDR1 DFQATT, CDR2 SNEGSKA (reference sequence). CDR3 length: 11 amino acids. The CDR3 DNA reads as TGCAGTGCTACGGACGGCCATACGCAGTATTTT. It codes for CSATDGHTQYF.

V is TRBV6-2 or TRBV6-3 and J is TRBJ2-2; D remains ambiguous. The CDR3 runs 13 residues. Germline V lookup: CDR1 MNHEY, CDR2 SVGEGT. The germline V and J ends were trimmed by 6 bases and 1 base, with 6 bases remaining between them. In DNA form, the CDR3 reads TGTGCCAGCAGAACCGTGAACACCGGGGAGCTGTTTTTT. The encoded protein is CASRTVNTGELFF.

This clonotype was seen only a few times. The gene calls are TRBV5-1 and TRBJ1-2; possibly TRBD1 for D (6 bases). Germline lookup yields CDR1 SGHRS and CDR2 YFSETQ. V shed 2 bases and J shed 8 bases, with 16 bases lying between them. The CDR3 covers 14 residues. CDR3 in DNA: TGCGCCAGCAGCTTAGGAATCGGCGGGGGCGGCTACACCTTC. It yields the protein CASSLGIGGGGYTF.

The chain employs TRBV20-1 and TRBJ2-7, with D possibly matching TRBD2 (6 bases). The CDR3 loop spans 14 amino acids. Germline V CDR1 and CDR2: DFQATT, SNEGSKA (reference sequence). Trimming took 4 bases from V and 0 from J, leaving 13 bases between them. CDR3: CSAIFSGSSYEQYF. The CDR3 region has the DNA TGCAGTGCTATTTTTAGCGGCAGCTCCTACGAGCAGTACTTC.

This chain links TRBV5-1 with TRBJ2-5, with D perhaps matching TRBD1 (6 bases). CDR1 is SGHRS, CDR2 YFSETQ, per germline. The CDR3 runs 14 residues. The V gene lost 0 bases and the J gene lost 5 bases, with 11 bases spanning the gap. The CDR3 sequence: CASSLGQDWETQYF. The CDR3 nucleotides read TGCGCCAGCAGCTTGGGACAGGATTGGGAGACCCAGTACTTC.

This clonotype was observed a few times. V is TRBV19 and J is TRBJ2-2; tentative D call: TRBD1 (6 bases). V was cut by 6 bases and J by 4 bases, with 18 bases left in between. This CDR3 is 16 amino acids long. Germline-derived CDR1 and CDR2 are LNHDA and SQIVND (reference sequence). CDR3 coding DNA: TGTGCCAGTAGCTCCGGACAGTTCGTCGGCACCGGGGAGCTGTTTTTT. It encodes CASSSGQFVGTGELFF.

This clonotype has only a few counts. The rearrangement joins TRBV6-2 or TRBV6-3 to TRBJ2-2; D remains ambiguous. Germline V gene sequence: CDR1 MNHEY, CDR2 SVGEGT. Trimming shortened V by 8 bases and J by 7 bases, and 17 bases separated the two germline ends. The CDR3 length is 14 residues. The CDR3 loop is CASSLWAWDGELFF. The CDR3 DNA reads TGTGCCAGCTCGCTGTGGGCCTGGGACGGGGAGCTGTTTTTT.

V and J are TRBV29-1 and TRBJ2-1; TRBD2 agrees at 8 bases. Trimming took 2 bases from V and 8 from J; bases not matched to a gene: 5. CDR3 size: 13 residues. The germline V gene encodes CDR1 SQVTM and CDR2 ANQGSEA. CDR3 DNA: TGCAGCGTTGAAAGGCTAGCGGGCCATGAGCAGTTCTTC. Residues: CSVERLAGHEQFF.

This clonotype was seen a handful of times. V is TRBV5-1 and J is TRBJ2-7, with 9 bases that match TRBD2. CDR3 length: 15 amino acids. The germline V gene encodes CDR1 SGHRS and CDR2 YFSETQ. With V trimmed by 1 base and J by 2 bases, 4 bases remained unmatched. CDR3 loop: CASSLRRGGPYEQYF. For the CDR3, the DNA is TGCGCCAGCAGCTTGAGGCGGGGGGGTCCCTACGAGCAGTACTTC. The whole variable domain, filled in from reference TRBV5-1 and TRBJ2-7, reads KAGVTQTPRYLIKTRGQQVTLSCSPISGHRSVSWYQQTPGQGLQFLFEYFSETQRNKGNFPGRFSGRQFSNSRSEMNVSTLELGDSALYLCASSLRRGGPYEQYFGPGTRLTVT.

This clonotype appeared a few times. The rearrangement uses TRBV12-3 or TRBV12-4 and TRBJ2-5, with 8 bases identical to TRBD2. V shed 7 bases and J 4 bases; nucleotides not matched to a gene: 5. CDR3 length: 13 amino acids. In DNA, the CDR3 is TGTGCCAGCATCCTGGGACTAGGAGAGACCCAGTACTTC. Its translation: CASILGLGETQYF.

The chain employs TRBV3-1 and TRBJ1-1, with D possibly matching TRBD1 (5 bases). Trimming took off 7 bases at V and 6 bases at J, with 18 bases between the two ends. The CDR3 is made up of 14 amino acids. The germline V gene has CDR1 LGHDT and CDR2 YNNKEL (reference sequence). The CDR3 loop is CASTVGGARAEAFF. CDR3 DNA: TGTGCCAGCACCGTCGGTGGGGCCCGGGCTGAAGCTTTCTTT.

The chain carries TRBV7-2 and TRBJ2-2, with 13 bases identical to TRBD2. CDR1 is SGHTA and CDR2 is FQGNSA in the germline V gene. V dropped 5 bases and J dropped 4; count of bases not matched to a gene: 7. The CDR3 contains 17 residues. The CDR3 reads CASSPRTSGSSTGELFF. In DNA form, the CDR3 reads TGTGCCAGCAGCCCACGGACTAGCGGGAGTAGCACCGGGGAGCTGTTTTTT.

This clonotype was recorded a few times. The rearrangement links TRBV5-1 to TRBJ2-1; 8 nucleotides match TRBD2. The length of the CDR3 is 15 residues. Germline V gives CDR1 SGHRS, CDR2 YFSETQ. With V trimmed by 5 bases and J by 2 bases, 6 bases remained unmatched. CDR3 region: CASSLLAGPYNEQFF. The CDR3 nucleotides read TGCGCCAGCAGTTTGCTAGCGGGCCCCTACAATGAGCAGTTCTTC.

In this sample, this clonotype turned up many times. The genes are TRBV5-1 and TRBJ1-1; D remains unclear. This CDR3 is built from 16 residues. In germline, CDR1 is SGHRS, CDR2 YFSETQ. Trimming took off 2 bases at V and 0 bases at J, with 14 bases between the two ends. CDR3 in DNA: TGCGCCAGCAGCTTTGCTGGAGGTTTTATGAACACTGAAGCTTTCTTT. This gives the protein CASSFAGGFMNTEAFF.

This clonotype appeared many times. The CDR3 here is CSVGRMGHSGANVLTF. For the CDR3, the DNA is TGCAGCGTTGGTAGGATGGGGCACTCTGGGGCCAACGTCCTGACTTTC. This sequence joins TRBV29-1 and TRBJ2-6, with D maybe TRBD1 (5 bases). Looked up from germline, CDR1 is SQVTM and CDR2 is ANQGSEA. V was clipped by 4 bases and J by 0 bases, with 13 bases between them. CDR3 length: 16 amino acids.